The 27 T cell receptor beta chains below come from one sample, sequenced in a study of T-cell memory formation after mild COVID-19. TCRdb itself ran the 5' RACE reads through MiXCR, one entry per CDR3 protein. The data contain a few hundred thousand distinct CDR3 sequences, more than 15% of them seen just once; the ten biggest clones take up about 20%. Source material: PBMCs or a T cell subset sorted from them (not recorded which). These receptors were taken from a man aged 18 to 30 who had mild COVID-19 (a few samples of this study predate the infection). Cell type and time point are not known.

The chain uses TRBV11-3 and TRBJ2-3, with 7 positions matching TRBD2. V gave up 3 bases and J gave up 0 bases; unmatched junction bases: 6. Germline lookup yields CDR1 SGHNT and CDR2 YENEEA. The CDR3 sequence is 16 residues long. CDR3 coding DNA: TGTGCCAGCAGCTTTGGCCTAGCGGTTAGCACAGATACGCAGTATTTT. This codes for CASSFGLAVSTDTQYF.

The chain is built from TRBV4-3 and TRBJ1-5; D ambiguous. The V gene's germline CDR1 is LGHNA and CDR2 YSLEER. V was clipped by 1 base and J by 5 bases, with 6 bases between them. The CDR3 spans 13 residues. The CDR3 DNA follows: TGCGCCAGCAGCCAAGTCTGGGATCAGCCCCAGCATTTT. The encoded protein is CASSQVWDQPQHF.

The chain is built from TRBV4-1 and TRBJ2-3; 10 positions agree with TRBD1. CDR3 length equals 16 residues. J was trimmed by 4 bases and V by 1 base; bases with no gene match: 5. Germline-derived CDR1 and CDR2 are MGHRA and YSYEKL. The CDR3 sequence: CASSQVLGQGSDTQYF. In DNA form, the CDR3 reads TGCGCCAGCAGCCAAGTATTGGGACAGGGGTCAGATACGCAGTATTTT.

This clonotype was counted between two and nine times. The chain couples TRBV11-2 to TRBJ2-1; TRBD2 agrees at 11 bases. With V trimmed by 5 bases and J by 15 bases, 3 bases remained unmatched. Looked up from germline, CDR1 is SGHAT and CDR2 is FQNNGV. This CDR3 is built from 11 residues. CDR3 nucleotides: TGTGCCAGCAGCCTAGGACTAGCGGGGTTCTTC. It specifies CASSLGLAGFF.

In its sample, this clonotype was seen a few times. The chain recombines TRBV6-6 with TRBJ1-2; D not resolved. V was shortened by 4 bases and J by 3 bases, with 9 bases between the two germline ends. The CDR3 length is 13 residues. CDR1 MNHNY and CDR2 SVGAGI come from the germline V gene (reference sequence). The CDR3 sequence: CASSFESDYGYTF. DNA for the CDR3: TGTGCCAGCAGTTTCGAGAGTGACTATGGCTACACCTTC.

This clonotype was seen more than once but under ten times. The rearrangement uses TRBV20-1 and TRBJ2-5; 7 positions match TRBD1. The CDR3 is made up of 13 amino acids. V dropped 5 bases and J dropped 4; count of bases not matched to a gene: 7. Germline V gene lookup returns CDR1 DFQATT and CDR2 SNEGSKA (reference sequence). Written as DNA, the CDR3 is TGCAGTGCTCCTGACAGGGTAGGAGAGACCCAGTACTTC. Residues: CSAPDRVGETQYF.

This clonotype turned up a few times. Since no conserved phenylalanine or tryptophan closes the CDR3, a read error is the likely cause. The DNA is omitted, as the CDR3 cannot be located on it reliably, and the CDR3 follows TCRdb's listing. The chain is built from TRBV6-5 and TRBJ2-7; whether TRBD2, the table's D call, matches the DNA was not checked. The germline V gene has CDR1 MNHEY and CDR2 SVGAGI. The CDR3 length is 9 residues, termini included. The CDR3 loop is CASSYSGES.

This chain connects TRBV6-5 to TRBJ1-2; 7 bases align to TRBD1. V was clipped by 2 bases and J by 4 bases; unmatched bases: 10. Per the germline V gene, CDR1 is MNHEY and CDR2 is SVGAGI. The CDR3 sequence is 16 residues long. The CDR3 region is CASSYGSDRVGYGYTF. CDR3 coding DNA: TGTGCCAGCAGTTACGGGTCTGACAGGGTGGGCTATGGCTACACCTTC.

This chain uses TRBV18 with TRBJ1-1; a weak D match, TRBD1 (5 bases). CDR1 KGHSH and CDR2 LQKENI come from the germline V gene. Trimming left V 2 bases short and J 7 bases short, with 8 bases between. This CDR3 contains 12 residues. The CDR3 DNA follows: TGTGCCAGCTCACCATCGGGGGATGAAGCTTTCTTT. As protein: CASSPSGDEAFF.

This clonotype has a handful of counts. The rearrangement links TRBV20-1 to TRBJ2-7; 9 bases are a match to TRBD1. This CDR3 is 13 amino acids long. With 5 bases clipped from V and 0 bases from J, the junction kept 2 bases outside the gene matches. Germline assignment: CDR1 DFQATT and CDR2 SNEGSKA (reference sequence). For the CDR3, the DNA is TGCAGTGCTGCGACAGGGGGCTCCTACGAGCAGTACTTC. It specifies CSAATGGSYEQYF.

This clonotype came up a few times. The rearrangement joins TRBV11-2 to TRBJ2-1, with TRBD1 matching 12 bases. V trimming: 5 bases; J trimming: 6 bases; junction bases outside the gene matches: 8. CDR3 length: 16 residues. Germline V CDR1 and CDR2: SGHAT, FQNNGV. The CDR3 DNA sequence: TGTGCCAGCAGCGTAATGGGACAGGGGGCGGGCAATGAGCAGTTCTTC. Residues: CASSVMGQGAGNEQFF.

This clonotype was seen more than once but under ten times. The chain uses TRBV20-1 and TRBJ2-1; D could derive from TRBD1 or TRBD2 (5 bases each). The CDR3 is 15 amino acids. Per germline, CDR1 DFQATT and CDR2 SNEGSKA (reference sequence). Trimming took off 1 base at V and 2 bases at J, with 12 bases between the two ends. The CDR3 nucleotides are TGCAGTGCTAGAGGTCGGGGCACCCCCTACAATGAGCAGTTCTTC. Protein product: CSARGRGTPYNEQFF.

The chain uses TRBV4-3 and TRBJ2-7, with TRBD1 matching over 11 bases. Germline CDR1 and CDR2: LGHNA and YSLEER. CDR3 length: 15 amino acids. The V segment lost 4 bases and the J segment 2 bases; nucleotides outside the gene matches: 4. CDR3 sequence (DNA): TGCGCCAGCAGCCGAGGACAGGGGGCGGCCTACGAGCAGTACTTC. Translation: CASSRGQGAAYEQYF.

This clonotype was recorded many times. The gene calls are TRBV7-2 and TRBJ1-1; D is perhaps TRBD1 (6 bases). The germline V and J ends were trimmed by 3 bases and 4 bases, with 12 bases remaining between them. From germline, CDR1 is SGHTA and CDR2 FQGNSA. The CDR3 spans 14 residues. CDR3: CASSFGTPVTEAFF. For the CDR3, the DNA is TGTGCCAGCAGCTTTGGGACACCGGTCACTGAAGCTTTCTTT.

A few counts support this clonotype. The CDR3 is CASRDPGGETNTQYF. The CDR3 DNA reads as TGTGCCAGCAGGGACCCAGGGGGCGAGACGAATACGCAGTATTTT. The V and J genes are TRBV2 and TRBJ2-3, with 8 bases aligning to TRBD1. CDR3 length: 15 amino acids. Germline CDR1 SNHLY, CDR2 FYNNEI. V trimming: 6 bases; J trimming: 7 bases; junction bases outside the gene matches: 12.

This clonotype came up many times. The genes are TRBV5-1 and TRBJ2-6, with D perhaps matching TRBD2 (5 bases). The V end lost 2 bases, the J end lost 0 bases, and 9 bases lay between the germline ends. Germline CDR1 and CDR2: SGHRS and YFSETQ. The CDR3 extends over 16 amino acids. The CDR3 DNA sequence: TGCGCCAGCAGCTTAGGGAGCAACTCTGGGGCCAACGTCCTGACTTTC. This encodes CASSLGSNSGANVLTF.

CDR3 region: CASSERRGGNEQFF. The CDR3, as DNA: TGTGCCAGCAGTGAACGCAGGGGCGGCAATGAGCAGTTCTTC. This chain links TRBV6-1 with TRBJ2-1; possible D gene TRBD1, 6 bases. The ends were cut back, 2 bases at V and 6 bases at J, with 11 bases in the middle. Germline V CDR1 and CDR2: MNHNS, SASEGT. The CDR3 sequence is 14 residues long.

This clonotype was seen a handful of times. The rearrangement links TRBV5-5 to TRBJ2-1; 11 positions agree with TRBD2. In germline, CDR1 is SGHKS, CDR2 YYEKEE (reference sequence). This CDR3 has 15 amino acids. With 7 bases clipped from V and 9 bases from J, the junction kept 12 bases outside the gene matches. The chain's CDR3 is CASGPGVAGGLEQFF. DNA of the CDR3: TGTGCCAGCGGGCCAGGGGTAGCGGGGGGGCTTGAGCAGTTCTTC.

This clonotype was counted only a few times. The chain recombines TRBV7-2 with TRBJ2-1, with a weak D call TRBD2 (5 bases). This CDR3 has 16 amino acids. Per the germline V gene, CDR1 is SGHTA and CDR2 is FQGNSA. Trimming left V 3 bases short and J 6 bases short, with 18 bases between. The CDR3 nucleotides read TGTGCCAGCAGCTTTCGGCCTTTTCCGGGGAGCAATGAGCAGTTCTTC. It specifies CASSFRPFPGSNEQFF.

The V call is TRBV24-1, the J call TRBJ2-1; a possible D gene is TRBD1 (6 bases). V lost 7 bases and J lost 7, with 16 bases in between. CDR1 KGHDR and CDR2 SFDVKD come from the germline V gene. CDR3 length: 14 amino acids. The CDR3 DNA is TGTGCCACCAGAGGGGGTCGAGGGCGGAATGAGCAGTTCTTC. This codes for CATRGGRGRNEQFF.

This clonotype was seen a few times. The chain joins TRBV7-9 to TRBJ1-1, with 8 bases that match TRBD1. Germline V lookup: CDR1 SEHNR, CDR2 FQNEAQ (reference sequence). Germline trimming cut 4 bases from V and 11 bases from J; bases unmatched to any gene: 9. The length of the CDR3 is 13 residues. CDR3 bases: TGTGCCAGCAGCTCCAGACAGGGGCGCCGGGCTTTCTTT. Protein product: CASSSRQGRRAFF.

The sample holds a few counts of this clonotype. CDR3 loop: CSGRSSGGANNEQFF. The CDR3 DNA reads as TGCAGCGGACGCTCTAGCGGGGGAGCCAACAATGAGCAGTTCTTC. The gene calls are TRBV29-1 and TRBJ2-1; the match to TRBD2 covers 10 bases. The junction had 11 bases not matched to a gene; V was cut back by 7 bases and J by 5 bases. CDR3 size: 15 residues. Germline V gene lookup returns CDR1 SQVTM and CDR2 ANQGSEA.

At least ten counts were recorded for this clonotype. This chain joins TRBV5-1 and TRBJ2-5; weak D call: TRBD2 (6 bases). Germline lookup yields CDR1 SGHRS and CDR2 YFSETQ. CDR3 length equals 15 residues. V lost 3 bases and J lost 2, with 14 bases in between. CDR3 region: CASSSTGEPQETQYF. The CDR3 DNA reads TGCGCCAGCAGCTCGACGGGGGAACCTCAAGAGACCCAGTACTTC.

This clonotype was seen a few times. This chain connects TRBV5-1 to TRBJ1-1; D unclear. The CDR3 has 13 amino acids. With 0 bases removed from V and 4 bases from J, the gap between germline ends came to 7 bases. Germline assignment: CDR1 SGHRS and CDR2 YFSETQ. The CDR3 nucleotides are TGCGCCAGCAGCTTGGTACACCTCACTGAAGCTTTCTTT. This sequence encodes CASSLVHLTEAFF.

The chain combines TRBV19 with TRBJ1-1; no clear D. Germline V gene lookup returns CDR1 LNHDA and CDR2 SQIVND (reference sequence). This CDR3 is 14 amino acids long. Deletions cut 7 bases from V and 1 base from J, with 13 bases between. The CDR3 DNA reads as TGTGCCAGTATGGCAGGCAAACCGAACACTGAAGCTTTCTTT. It codes for CASMAGKPNTEAFF.

The chain carries TRBV20-1 and TRBJ2-1; 9 positions agree with TRBD1. The CDR3 loop spans 15 amino acids. Germline CDR1 reads DFQATT; CDR2 reads SNEGSKA (reference sequence). J gave up 4 bases and V 1 base, and 5 bases lay outside the gene matches. The CDR3 is CSARALDRGYNEQFF. The CDR3 DNA reads as TGCAGTGCTAGAGCGCTGGACAGGGGATACAATGAGCAGTTCTTC.

This clonotype was recorded a few times. The rearrangement uses TRBV7-2 and TRBJ1-1; the D gene is possibly TRBD1 (5 bases). This CDR3 is 14 amino acids long. V was trimmed by 5 bases and J by 5 bases, leaving 15 bases between them. From germline, CDR1 is SGHTA and CDR2 FQGNSA. The CDR3 is CASSPQRGDTEAFF. CDR3 nucleotides: TGTGCCAGCAGCCCCCAACGGGGCGATACTGAAGCTTTCTTT.